The present TCR beta chain was sequenced within a study of early T cells in non-severe SARS-CoV-2 infection (dated by TCRdb to 2020 to 2022). For context, the study as a whole: Because TCR sequencing relied on bulk RNA taken from unsorted whole blood, pairing of alpha and beta chains was not possible.

The germline V and J ends show losses of 3 bases and 5 bases respectively, and no gene match explains 5 bases of the junction. From the cysteine through the phenylalanine, the CDR3 covers 13 amino acids. The sequence is cut down to CDR3 DNA, 39 bases in frame from base 1. Per the germline V gene (reference sequence), DFQATT is the CDR1 and SNEGSKA is the CDR2. Library method: 5' RACE. TCRdb names NextSeq 500 as the instrument used. Unique molecular identifiers were attached to individual cDNA molecules in the TCR library protocol so that sequencing error and PCR bias could be corrected. Both TCR alpha and beta chains were sequenced, and tight co-correlation was observed between alpha and beta sequence abundances in each sample. As for how the authors treated the data: Decombinator V4 was used to perform V gene, J gene and CDR3 annotation of TCR sequences. Expanded TCRs were defined as changing significantly between any two time points under a Poisson model with p below 0.0001. TCR abundances were normalised to the total number of TCRs sequenced in each sample and reported as counts per million. MAIT TCRs were defined by TRAV1-2 paired with TRAJ12, TRAJ20 or TRAJ33, and iNKT TCRs by TRAV10 paired with TRAJ18. VDJdb, accessed 1 November 2021, was searched for CMV, EBV and SARS-CoV-2 annotated TCRs, with TCRs annotated for multiple antigens excluded. In-frame beta chains were kept once TCRdb had trimmed the public reads at Q25 with fastp and called clones with MiXCR. Rows matching on CDR3 protein sequence are summarized as one entry with the most common DNA and genes. Here the V and J calls rest on TCRdb's processing, not on the authors' analysis. This sample lists approximately 26,000 distinct CDR3 sequences; around 5.2% were detected once. The ten largest clonotypes hold roughly 2.7% of the sample.

A case-control design nested within a healthcare worker cohort in London, UK, was used, with weekly nasopharyngeal swab PCR tests and blood sampling performed. Healthcare workers were enrolled in the week of the UK lockdown, from 23 to 31 March 2020, and were followed every week for up to roughly 15 weeks. Study-level results and caveats: Matching against VDJdb was skewed toward anti-spike CD8 responses, likely underestimated virus-specific expansions, and missed private and CD4 specificities.

In its sample, this clonotype was seen many times. This clone's antigen is unknown. No much larger clone exists at a distance of one base, and base qualities are not known. Source material: whole blood. The source is an adult who was a healthcare worker with PCR-confirmed SARS-CoV-2 infection or an uninfected control (not recorded which). The sequence joins TRBV20-1 to TRBJ2-7, and 9 bases in between align with TRBD2. The nucleotides read TGCAGTGCTAGCATTAGCGGGAGCCACGAGCAGTACTTC. The encoded protein is CSASISGSHEQYF.